This TCR beta chain was profiled in a study of OX40 agonist ivuxolimab in advanced cancers. CDR1 is SGHAT, CDR2 FQNNGV, per germline. The CDR3 extends over 12 amino acids. V was trimmed by 5 bases and J by 4 bases, leaving 9 bases between them. Libraries were prepared by immunoSEQ multiplex PCR; TCRdb keeps only in-frame clonotypes and omits some of them. The sample lists about 37,000 clones; over 80% were seen once. The V gene is TRBV11-2, the J gene TRBJ2-7, with D hard to call. The sequence was obtained from an adult with an advanced solid tumor such as melanoma, head and neck, liver or kidney cancer. Source: CD4+ or CD8+ T cells sorted from blood, taken in a trial of the OX40 agonist ivuxolimab. The CDR3: CASSEQRYEQYF. The CDR3 region has the DNA TGTGCCAGCAGCGAACAAAGATACGAGCAGTACTTC.